This TCR beta chain stems from a study of CD8+CD57+ T cells in acquired aplastic anemia. General study points: No significant patient-versus-control difference appeared in CD8+ Simpson's diversity.

Patients who underwent sequencing had shown CD8+CD57+ cell expansion by flow cytometry. Severe acquired aplastic anemia affected all patients. By the time of blood sampling, patients had still received no therapy. The use of genomic DNA as template underpinned the TCR beta VDJ and CDR3 profiling. TCRdb reanalysed the reads using MiXCR and keeps one entry per CDR3 protein. Of 200,000 to 250,000 distinct CDR3 sequences listed, 65% are singletons. CDR1 and CDR2 from the germline V gene are SEHNR and FQNEAQ (reference sequence). The CDR3 covers 19 residues. Turning to this clonotype: Its antigen is unidentified. Relative to the germline gene, one junction end is altered; a read error may explain this.

The sequencing input was sorted CD4+, CD8+, or CD8+CD57+ T cells (not recorded which) from PBMCs. This chain links TRBV7-9 with TRBJ1-5; D may be TRBD1 (6 bases). This receptor was taken from a human donor with aplastic anemia. CDR3 DNA: TGCGCCAGCAGCCAAGATCCTCCTTGGACAGAATATAGCAATCAGCCCCAGCATTTT. It yields the protein CASSQDPPWTEYSNQPQHF. Full variable domain (outside the CDR3, taken from reference TRBV7-9 and TRBJ1-5): DTGVSQNPRHKITKRGQNVTFRCDPISEHNRLYWYRQTLGQGPEFLTYFQNEAQLEKSRLLSDRFSAERPKGSFSTLEIQRTEQGDSAMYLCASSQDPPWTEYSNQPQHFGDGTRLSIL.